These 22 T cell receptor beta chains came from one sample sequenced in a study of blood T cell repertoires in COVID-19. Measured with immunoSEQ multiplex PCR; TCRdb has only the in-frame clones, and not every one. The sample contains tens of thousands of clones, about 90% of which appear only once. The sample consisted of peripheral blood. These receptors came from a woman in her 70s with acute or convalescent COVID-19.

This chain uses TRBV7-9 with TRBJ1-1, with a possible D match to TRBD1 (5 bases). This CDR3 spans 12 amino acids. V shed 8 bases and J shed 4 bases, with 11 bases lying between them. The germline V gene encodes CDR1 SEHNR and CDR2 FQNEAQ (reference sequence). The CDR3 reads CASEPGGTEAFF. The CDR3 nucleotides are TGTGCCAGCGAACCGGGGGGCACTGAAGCTTTCTTT.

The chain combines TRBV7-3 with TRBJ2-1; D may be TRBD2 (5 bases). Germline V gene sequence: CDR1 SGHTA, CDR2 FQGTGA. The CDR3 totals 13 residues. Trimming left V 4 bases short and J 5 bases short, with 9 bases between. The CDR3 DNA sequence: TGTGCCAGCAGCTCCGGGGTACACAATGAGCAGTTCTTC. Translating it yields CASSSGVHNEQFF.

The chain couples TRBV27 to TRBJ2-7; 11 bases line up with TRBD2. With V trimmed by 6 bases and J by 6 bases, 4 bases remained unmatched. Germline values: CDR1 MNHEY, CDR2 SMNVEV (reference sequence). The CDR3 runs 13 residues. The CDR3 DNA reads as TGTGCCAGCAGCCTGACTAGCGGGACCGAGCAGTACTTC. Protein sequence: CASSLTSGTEQYF.

The CDR3 sequence is CASSLTRLAGVNEQFF. The CDR3 DNA follows: TGTGCCAGCAGCCTAACCCGACTAGCGGGGGTCAATGAGCAGTTCTTC. The rearrangement uses TRBV3-1 (or the pseudogene TRBV3-2) and TRBJ2-1; 12 nucleotides line up with TRBD2. The V gene end was trimmed by 4 bases and the J gene end by 6 bases; junction bases not matched to a gene: 7. The CDR3 loop spans 16 amino acids. CDR1 is LGHDT, CDR2 YNNKEL, per germline (reference sequence).

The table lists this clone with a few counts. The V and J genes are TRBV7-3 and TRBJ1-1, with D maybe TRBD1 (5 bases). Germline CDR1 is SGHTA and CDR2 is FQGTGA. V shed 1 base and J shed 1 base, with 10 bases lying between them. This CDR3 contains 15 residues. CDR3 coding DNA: TGTGCCAGCAGCTTAATGGCAGGGAAGAACACTGAAGCTTTCTTT. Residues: CASSLMAGKNTEAFF. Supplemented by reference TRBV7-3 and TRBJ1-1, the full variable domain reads GAGVSQTPSNKVTEKGKYVELRCDPISGHTALYWYRQSLGQGPEFLIYFQGTGAADDSGLPNDRFFAVRPEGSVSTLKIQRTERGDSAVYLCASSLMAGKNTEAFFGQGTRLTVV.

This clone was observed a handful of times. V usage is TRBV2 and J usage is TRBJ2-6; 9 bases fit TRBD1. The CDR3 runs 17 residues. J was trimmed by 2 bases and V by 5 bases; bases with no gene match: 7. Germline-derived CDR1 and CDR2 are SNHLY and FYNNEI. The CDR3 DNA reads TGTGCCAGCAGTTCGTCCCGGGACAGGGCTGGGGCCAACGTCCTGACTTTC. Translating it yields CASSSSRDRAGANVLTF.

Here the CDR3 DNA reads TGTGCCAGCAGCCCCAAGAGGGGACAGGGCTACAATTCACCCCTCCACTTT. This encodes CASSPKRGQGYNSPLHF. The chain carries TRBV14 and TRBJ1-6; TRBD1 matches at 9 bases. The CDR3 loop spans 17 amino acids. Germline CDR1 reads SGHDN; CDR2 reads FVKESK. The V segment lost 4 bases and the J segment 7 bases; nucleotides outside the gene matches: 11.

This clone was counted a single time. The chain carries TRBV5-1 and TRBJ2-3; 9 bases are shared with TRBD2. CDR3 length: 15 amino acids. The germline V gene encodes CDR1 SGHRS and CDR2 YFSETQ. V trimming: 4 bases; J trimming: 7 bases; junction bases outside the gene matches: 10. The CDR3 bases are TGCGCCAGCAGCGAGCGGGGGGTACCTGGAAATACGCAGTATTTT. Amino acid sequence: CASSERGVPGNTQYF.

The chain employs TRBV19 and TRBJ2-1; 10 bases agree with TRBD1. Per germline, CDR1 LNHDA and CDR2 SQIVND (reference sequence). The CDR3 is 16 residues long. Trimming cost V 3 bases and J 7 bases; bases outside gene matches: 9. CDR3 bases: TGTGCCAGTAGTATGTTAGGGACAGGGGCTTTGAATGAGCAGTTCTTC. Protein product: CASSMLGTGALNEQFF.

The CDR3 nucleotides read TGCAGCGCTTACTCCGGGACAGGGGCCTACGAGCAGTACTTC. Translating it yields CSAYSGTGAYEQYF. The rearrangement uses TRBV29-1 and TRBJ2-7; 10 nucleotides line up with TRBD1. This CDR3 has 14 amino acids. The germline CDR1 and CDR2 sequences are SQVTM and ANQGSEA. V gave up 7 bases and J gave up 2 bases; unmatched junction bases: 8.

The DNA for the CDR3 is TGTGCCAGCAGCTCGTACAGCACCGGGGAGCTGTTTTTT. This sequence encodes CASSSYSTGELFF. The chain carries TRBV13 and TRBJ2-2; D unclear. Germline-derived CDR1 and CDR2 are PRHDT and FYEKMQ (reference sequence). Deletions cut 4 bases from V and 4 bases from J, with 7 bases between. This CDR3 comprises 13 residues.

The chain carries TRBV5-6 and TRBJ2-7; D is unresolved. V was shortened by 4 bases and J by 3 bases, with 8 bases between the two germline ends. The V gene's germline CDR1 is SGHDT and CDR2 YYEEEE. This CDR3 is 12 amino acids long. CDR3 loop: CASSILLYEQYF. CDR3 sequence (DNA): TGTGCCAGCAGCATCCTCCTCTACGAGCAGTACTTC.

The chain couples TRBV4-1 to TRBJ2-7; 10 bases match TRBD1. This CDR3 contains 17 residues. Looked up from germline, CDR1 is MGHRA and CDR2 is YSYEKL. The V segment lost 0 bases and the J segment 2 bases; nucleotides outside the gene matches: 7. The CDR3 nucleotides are TGCGCCAGCAGCCAAGATCTAACCGGGACAGGGGCCTACGAGCAGTACTTC. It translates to CASSQDLTGTGAYEQYF.

The DNA of the CDR3 is TGTGCCAGCACGCAGCTAGCGTTCTACAATGAGCAGTTCTTC. It encodes CASTQLAFYNEQFF. The chain couples TRBV11-2 to TRBJ2-1; D is perhaps TRBD2 (6 bases). Germline CDR1 is SGHAT and CDR2 is FQNNGV. Trimming shortened V by 7 bases and J by 3 bases, and 13 bases separated the two germline ends. This CDR3 is built from 14 residues.

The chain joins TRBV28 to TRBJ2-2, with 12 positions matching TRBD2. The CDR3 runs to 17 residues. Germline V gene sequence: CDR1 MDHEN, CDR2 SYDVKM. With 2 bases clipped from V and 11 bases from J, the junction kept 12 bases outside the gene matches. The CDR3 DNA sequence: TGTGCCAGCAGTTTAAGCCCCCAGACTAGCGGGAGTGCTGAGCTGTTTTTT. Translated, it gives CASSLSPQTSGSAELFF.

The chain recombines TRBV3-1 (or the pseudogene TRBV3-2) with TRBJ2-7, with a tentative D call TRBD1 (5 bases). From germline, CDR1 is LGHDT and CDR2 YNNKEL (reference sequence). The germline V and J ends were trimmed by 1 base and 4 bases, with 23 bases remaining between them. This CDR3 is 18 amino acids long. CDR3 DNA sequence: TGTGCCAGCAGCCAAGTTTTTGTGACAGACAAAAACTTTTACGAGCAGTACTTC. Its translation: CASSQVFVTDKNFYEQYF.

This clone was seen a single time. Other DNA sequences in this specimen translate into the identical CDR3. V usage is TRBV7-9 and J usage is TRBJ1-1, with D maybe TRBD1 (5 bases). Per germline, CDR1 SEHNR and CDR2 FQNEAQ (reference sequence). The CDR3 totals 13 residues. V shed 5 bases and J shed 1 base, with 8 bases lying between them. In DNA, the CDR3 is TGTGCCAGCAGCCTAGGACAGAACACTGAAGCTTTCTTT. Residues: CASSLGQNTEAFF.

This chain's CDR3 is CATTETGTNYGYTF. The CDR3 region has the DNA TGTGCCACCACCGAGACCGGGACTAACTATGGCTACACCTTC. V is TRBV2 and J is TRBJ1-2; D unresolved. Germline lookup yields CDR1 SNHLY and CDR2 FYNNEI. The CDR3 totals 14 residues. The germline V and J ends were trimmed by 10 bases and 0 bases, with 15 bases remaining between them.

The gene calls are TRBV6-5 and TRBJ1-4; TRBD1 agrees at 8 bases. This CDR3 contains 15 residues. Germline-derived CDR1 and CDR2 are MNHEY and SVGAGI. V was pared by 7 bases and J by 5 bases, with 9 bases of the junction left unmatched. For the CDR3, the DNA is TGTGCCAGCAAAGAGGGACAGGCCTCAAATGAAAAACTGTTTTTT. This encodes CASKEGQASNEKLFF.

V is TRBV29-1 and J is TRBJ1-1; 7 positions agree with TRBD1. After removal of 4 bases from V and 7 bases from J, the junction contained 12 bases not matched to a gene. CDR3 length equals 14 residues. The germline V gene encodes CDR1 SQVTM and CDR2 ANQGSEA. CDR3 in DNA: TGCAGCGTTGTCAGGGGGGCGGAGGGAATTGAAGCTTTCTTT. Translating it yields CSVVRGAEGIEAFF.

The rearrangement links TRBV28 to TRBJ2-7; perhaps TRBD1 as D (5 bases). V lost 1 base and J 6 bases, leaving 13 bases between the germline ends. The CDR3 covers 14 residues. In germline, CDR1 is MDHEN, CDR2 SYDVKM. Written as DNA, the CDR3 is TGTGCCAGCAGTTTATCGGGCAGGGCAGGCGAGCAGTACTTC. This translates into CASSLSGRAGEQYF.

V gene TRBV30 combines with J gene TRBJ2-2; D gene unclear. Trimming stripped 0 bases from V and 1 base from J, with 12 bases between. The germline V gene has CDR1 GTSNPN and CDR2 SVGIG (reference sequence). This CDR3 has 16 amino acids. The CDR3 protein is CAWSVRVVGNTGELFF. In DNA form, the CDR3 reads TGTGCCTGGAGTGTCCGGGTTGTGGGGAACACCGGGGAGCTGTTTTTT.